The rows below give T cell receptor beta chains drawn from one sample of a study of blood T cell repertoires in COVID-19. Here immunoSEQ multiplex PCR was the method, and the copy in TCRdb shows in-frame clones only, minus some. The sample comprises 300,000 to 450,000 clones, approximately 88% of which are singletons, and around 3% rests with the top ten. Sample: peripheral blood. The receptors stem from a woman in her twenties or thirties with COVID-19, enrolled during active disease. Both conserved end residues are trimmed from each CDR3. Each record gives: J gene, V gene, CDR3 protein.

>TRBJ2-2|TRBV5-5
ASTSWRQNTGELF
>TRBJ2-2|TRBV4-2
ASSQDIFGGAGELF
>TRBJ2-2|TRBV9
ASSALAGVDGELF
>TRBJ1-5|TRBV2
ASSMTDQPQH
>TRBJ2-5|TRBV2
ASSEERETQY
>TRBJ1-3|TRBV10-3
AISEGQGNTIY
>TRBJ2-1|TRBV24-1
ATSGGNSYNEQF
>TRBJ1-2|TRBV28
ASGTGNGYT
>TRBJ2-7|TRBV4-1
ASSQTGSSSYEQY
>TRBJ2-7|TRBV29-1
SVNHGTAYEQY
>TRBJ1-2|TRBV5-4
ASSLGMTGQGYGYT
>TRBJ1-3|TRBV2
ASSGIPGAGNTIY
>TRBJ2-7|TRBV5-3
ARSYDRDRPYEQY
>TRBJ1-3|TRBV7-2
ASSRGQGAGNTIY